Presented here are 4 T cell receptor beta chains from one specimen sequenced in a study of tumor-infiltrating lymphocytes in oesophageal squamous cell carcinoma. TCRdb redid the calling of the PCR reads with MiXCR, one entry per CDR3 protein. Of tens of thousands of distinct CDR3 sequences listed, 35% to 45% were seen once; the top ten hold about 25%. Sequenced input: esophageal tumor tissue. The receptors here all came from a male donor with esophageal squamous cell carcinoma.

The genes are TRBV7-2 and TRBJ2-7; 8 bases are a match to TRBD1. Matching the DNA end better, TRBJ1-2 makes the J call doubtful. Germline V gene lookup returns CDR1 SGHTA and CDR2 FQGNSA. There are 13 residues in the CDR3. The CDR3 is CASSLDRGGGYTF. The CDR3 DNA follows: TGTGCCAGCAGCTTAGACAGGGGGGGGGGCTACACCTTC.

Ten or more counts support this clonotype. A much larger clone differs from this one at a single base, so this may be a read error. This chain links TRBV28 with TRBJ2-5; 10 bases match TRBD1. J lost 11 bases, V lost 3 bases, and 12 bases had no gene match. The CDR3 extends over 15 amino acids. Germline V CDR1 and CDR2: MDHEN, SYDVKM. CDR3: CASSFGRDRGDEQYF. The DNA for the CDR3 is TGTGCCAGCAGTTTCGGGCGGGACAGGGGCGATGAGCAGTACTTC.

This chain connects TRBV27 to TRBJ2-1; the match to TRBD1 covers 8 bases. CDR1 is MNHEY and CDR2 is SMNVEV in the germline V gene (reference sequence). V dropped 3 bases and J dropped 7; count of bases not matched to a gene: 8. The CDR3 is 15 residues long. CDR3 amino acids: CASSFEDRAWNEQFF. CDR3 DNA sequence: TGTGCCAGCAGTTTTGAGGACAGGGCGTGGAATGAGCAGTTCTTC.

This clonotype was recorded a few times. Here the CDR3 omits its conserved ending phenylalanine or tryptophan, so a read error is the likely source. The DNA is left out, because the CDR3 cannot be placed on it with certainty; the CDR3 is given as TCRdb lists it. This chain's CDR3 is CASSLDGSSYNEQFFGA. V gene TRBV7-2 combines with J gene TRBJ2-6; the tabulated D call, TRBD1, remains unverified against the DNA. Per germline, CDR1 SGHTA and CDR2 FQGNSA. Termini included, the CDR3 measures 17 amino acids.